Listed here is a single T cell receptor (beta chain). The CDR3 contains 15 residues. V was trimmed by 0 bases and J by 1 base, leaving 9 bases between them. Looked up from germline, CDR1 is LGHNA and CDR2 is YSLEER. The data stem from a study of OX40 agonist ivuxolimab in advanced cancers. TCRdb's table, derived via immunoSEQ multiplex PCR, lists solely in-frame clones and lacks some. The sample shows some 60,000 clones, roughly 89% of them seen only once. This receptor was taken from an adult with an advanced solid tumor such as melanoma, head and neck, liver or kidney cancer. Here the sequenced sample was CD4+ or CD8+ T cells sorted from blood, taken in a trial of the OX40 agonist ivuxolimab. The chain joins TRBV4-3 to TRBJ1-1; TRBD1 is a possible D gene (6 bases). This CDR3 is CASSQDGQPNTEAFF. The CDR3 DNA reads TGCGCCAGCAGCCAAGATGGACAGCCGAACACTGAAGCTTTCTTT.